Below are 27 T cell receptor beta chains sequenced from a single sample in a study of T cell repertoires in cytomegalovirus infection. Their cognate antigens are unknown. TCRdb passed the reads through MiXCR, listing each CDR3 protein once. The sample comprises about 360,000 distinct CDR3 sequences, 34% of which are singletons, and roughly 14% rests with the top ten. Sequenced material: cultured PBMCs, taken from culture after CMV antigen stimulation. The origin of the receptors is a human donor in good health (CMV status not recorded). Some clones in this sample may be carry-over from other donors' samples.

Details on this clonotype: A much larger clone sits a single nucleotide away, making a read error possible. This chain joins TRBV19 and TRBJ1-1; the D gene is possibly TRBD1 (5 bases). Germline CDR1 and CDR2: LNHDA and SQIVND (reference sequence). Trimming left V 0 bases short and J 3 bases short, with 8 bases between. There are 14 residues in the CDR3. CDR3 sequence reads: CASSIDRGDTEAFF. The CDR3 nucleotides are TGTGCCAGTAGTATAGATCGGGGGGACACTGAAGCTTTCTTT.

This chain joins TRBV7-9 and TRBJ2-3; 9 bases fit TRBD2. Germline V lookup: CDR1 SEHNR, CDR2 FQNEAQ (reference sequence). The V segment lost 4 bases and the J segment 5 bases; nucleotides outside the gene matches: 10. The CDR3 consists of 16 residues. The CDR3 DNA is TGTGCCAGCAGCTCTGGTAGCGGGAGAAGTAAAGATACGCAGTATTTT. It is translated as CASSSGSGRSKDTQYF.

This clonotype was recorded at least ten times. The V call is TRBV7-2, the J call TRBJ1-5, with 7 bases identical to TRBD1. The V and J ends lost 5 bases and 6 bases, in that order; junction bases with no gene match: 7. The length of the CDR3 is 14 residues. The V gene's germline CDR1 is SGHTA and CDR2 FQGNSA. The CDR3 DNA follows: TGTGCCAGCAGCCCAGACAGGGCCCGTCAGCCCCAGCATTTT. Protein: CASSPDRARQPQHF.

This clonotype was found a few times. The CDR3 nucleotides read TGTGCCAGCAGCTCACTACTAGCGGGAGTGGTCACAGATACGCAGTATTTT. It translates to CASSSLLAGVVTDTQYF. This chain links TRBV7-2 with TRBJ2-3; TRBD2 agrees at 11 bases. V was pared by 4 bases and J by 2 bases, with 8 bases of the junction left unmatched. The CDR3 runs to 17 residues. Per the germline V gene, CDR1 is SGHTA and CDR2 is FQGNSA.

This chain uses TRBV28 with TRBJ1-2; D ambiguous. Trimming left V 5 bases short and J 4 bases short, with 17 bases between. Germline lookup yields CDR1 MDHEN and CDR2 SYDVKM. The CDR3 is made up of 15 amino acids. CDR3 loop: CASSPAPDRPYGYTF. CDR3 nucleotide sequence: TGTGCCAGCAGTCCCGCCCCCGACCGACCCTATGGCTACACCTTC.

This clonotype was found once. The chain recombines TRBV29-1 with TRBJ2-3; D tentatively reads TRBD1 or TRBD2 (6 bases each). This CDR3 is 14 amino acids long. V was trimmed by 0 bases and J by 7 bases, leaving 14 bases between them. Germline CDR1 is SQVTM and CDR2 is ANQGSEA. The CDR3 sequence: CSVEDRGAVYTQYF. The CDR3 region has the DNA TGCAGCGTTGAAGATAGGGGGGCAGTTTATACGCAGTATTTT.

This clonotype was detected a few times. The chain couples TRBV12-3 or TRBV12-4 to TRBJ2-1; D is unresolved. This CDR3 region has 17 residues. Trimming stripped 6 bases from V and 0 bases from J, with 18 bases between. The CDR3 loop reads CASRRFSGFSSYNEQFF. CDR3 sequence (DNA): TGTGCCAGCAGGCGCTTTAGTGGGTTCAGCTCCTACAATGAGCAGTTCTTC.

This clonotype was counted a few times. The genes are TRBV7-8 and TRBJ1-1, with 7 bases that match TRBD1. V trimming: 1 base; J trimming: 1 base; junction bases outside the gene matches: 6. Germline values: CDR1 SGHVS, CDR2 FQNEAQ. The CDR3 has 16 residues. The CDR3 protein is CASSLEGAATNTEAFF. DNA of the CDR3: TGTGCCAGCAGCTTAGAGGGGGCTGCCACGAACACTGAAGCTTTCTTT.

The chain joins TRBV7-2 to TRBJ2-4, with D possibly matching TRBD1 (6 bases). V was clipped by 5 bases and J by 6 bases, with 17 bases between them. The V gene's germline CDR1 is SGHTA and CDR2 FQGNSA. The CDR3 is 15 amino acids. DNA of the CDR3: TGTGCCAGCAGCCCCATGGGACGAGGGGGAAACATTCAGTACTTC. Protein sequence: CASSPMGRGGNIQYF. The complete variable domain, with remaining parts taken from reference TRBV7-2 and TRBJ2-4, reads GAGVSQSPSNKVTEKGKDVELRCDPISGHTALYWYRQSLGQGLEFLIYFQGNSAPDKSGLPSDRFSAERTGGSVSTLTIQRTQQEDSAVYLCASSPMGRGGNIQYFGAGTRLSVL.

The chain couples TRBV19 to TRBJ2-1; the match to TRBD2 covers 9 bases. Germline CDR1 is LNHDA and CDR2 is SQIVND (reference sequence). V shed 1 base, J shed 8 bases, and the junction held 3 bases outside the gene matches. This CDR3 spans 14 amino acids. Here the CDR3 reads CASSIGGLAYEQFF. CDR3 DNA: TGTGCCAGTAGTATAGGGGGACTAGCCTATGAGCAGTTCTTC. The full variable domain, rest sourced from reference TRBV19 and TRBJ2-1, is DGGITQSPKYLFRKEGQNVTLSCEQNLNHDAMYWYRQDPGQGLRLIYYSQIVNDFQKGDIAEGYSVSREKKESFPLTVTSAQKNPTAFYLCASSIGGLAYEQFFGPGTRLTVL.

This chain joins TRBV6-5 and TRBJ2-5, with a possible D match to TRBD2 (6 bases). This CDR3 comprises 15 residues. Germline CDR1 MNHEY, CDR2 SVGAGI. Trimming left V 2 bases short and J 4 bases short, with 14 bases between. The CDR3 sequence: CASSYQTSNIETQYF. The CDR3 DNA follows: TGTGCCAGCAGTTACCAGACTAGTAATATAGAGACCCAGTACTTC.

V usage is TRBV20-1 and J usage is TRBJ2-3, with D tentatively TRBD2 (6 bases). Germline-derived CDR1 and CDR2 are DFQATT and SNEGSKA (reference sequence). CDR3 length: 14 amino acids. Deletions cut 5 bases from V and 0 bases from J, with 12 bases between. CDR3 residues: CSARTGTSTDTQYF. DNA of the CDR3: TGCAGTGCTCGTACCGGGACTAGCACAGATACGCAGTATTTT.

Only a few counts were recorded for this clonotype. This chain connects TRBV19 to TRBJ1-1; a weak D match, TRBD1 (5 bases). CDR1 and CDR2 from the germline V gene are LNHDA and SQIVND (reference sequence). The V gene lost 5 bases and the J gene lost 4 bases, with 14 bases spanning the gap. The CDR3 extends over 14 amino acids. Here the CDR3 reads CASSWGVSTTEAFF. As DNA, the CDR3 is TGTGCCAGTAGTTGGGGGGTTTCTACCACTGAAGCTTTCTTT.

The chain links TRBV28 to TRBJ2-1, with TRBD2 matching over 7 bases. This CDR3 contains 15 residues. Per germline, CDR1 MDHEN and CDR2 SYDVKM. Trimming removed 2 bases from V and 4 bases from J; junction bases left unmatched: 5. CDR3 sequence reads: CASSLKREVYNEQFF. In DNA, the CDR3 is TGTGCCAGCAGTTTAAAACGGGAGGTTTACAATGAGCAGTTCTTC.

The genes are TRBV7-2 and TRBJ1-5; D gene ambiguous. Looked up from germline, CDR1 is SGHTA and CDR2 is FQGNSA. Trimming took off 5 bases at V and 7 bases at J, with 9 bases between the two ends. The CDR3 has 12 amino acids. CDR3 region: CASSPDGQPQHF. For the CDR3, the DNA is TGTGCCAGCAGCCCCGACGGGCAGCCCCAGCATTTT.

The CDR3 DNA follows: TGTGCCAGCAGCCCAAGAGTAGGGACTGGAAACACCATATATTTT. Its protein product is CASSPRVGTGNTIYF. J is TRBJ1-3 and V is TRBV3-1, with D unclear. The V gene lost 4 bases and the J gene lost 2 bases, with 12 bases spanning the gap. The CDR3 sequence is 15 residues long. Germline CDR1 reads LGHDT; CDR2 reads YNNKEL (reference sequence).

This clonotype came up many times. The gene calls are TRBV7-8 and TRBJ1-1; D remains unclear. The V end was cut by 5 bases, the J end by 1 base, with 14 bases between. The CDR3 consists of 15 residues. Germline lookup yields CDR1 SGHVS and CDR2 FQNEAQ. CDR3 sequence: CASSRRWAANTEAFF. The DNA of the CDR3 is TGTGCCAGCAGCCGCCGGTGGGCCGCGAACACTGAAGCTTTCTTT.

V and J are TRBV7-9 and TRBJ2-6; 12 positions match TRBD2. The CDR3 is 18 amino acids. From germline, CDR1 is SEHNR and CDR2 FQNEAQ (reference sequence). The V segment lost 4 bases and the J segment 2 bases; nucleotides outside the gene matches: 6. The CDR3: CASSSPGLAGTGANVLTF. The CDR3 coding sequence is TGTGCCAGCAGCTCCCCTGGACTAGCGGGGACTGGGGCCAACGTCCTGACTTTC.

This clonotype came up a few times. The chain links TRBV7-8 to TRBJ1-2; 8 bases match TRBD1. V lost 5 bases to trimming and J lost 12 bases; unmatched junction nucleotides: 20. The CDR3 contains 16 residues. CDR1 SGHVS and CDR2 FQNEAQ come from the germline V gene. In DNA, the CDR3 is TGTGCCAGCAGCCCCGTGGTGCGGACAGGGTTGTTTAAGGACACCTTC. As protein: CASSPVVRTGLFKDTF.

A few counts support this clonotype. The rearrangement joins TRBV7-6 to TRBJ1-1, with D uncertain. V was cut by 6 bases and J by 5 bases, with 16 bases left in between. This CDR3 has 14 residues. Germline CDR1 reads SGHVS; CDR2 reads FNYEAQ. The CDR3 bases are TGTGCCAGCAGTCGTCCACTGGGAGGAACTGAAGCTTTCTTT. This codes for CASSRPLGGTEAFF.

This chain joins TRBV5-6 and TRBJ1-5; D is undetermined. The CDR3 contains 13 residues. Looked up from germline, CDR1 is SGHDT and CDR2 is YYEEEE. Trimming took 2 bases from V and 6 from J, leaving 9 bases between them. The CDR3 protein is CASSFRSVQPQHF. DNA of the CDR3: TGTGCCAGCAGCTTCCGGTCTGTTCAGCCCCAGCATTTT. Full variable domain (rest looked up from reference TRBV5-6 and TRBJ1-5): DAGVTQSPTHLIKTRGQQVTLRCSPKSGHDTVSWYQQALGQGPQFIFQYYEEEERQRGNFPDRFSGHQFPNYSSELNVNALLLGDSALYLCASSFRSVQPQHFGDGTRLSIL.

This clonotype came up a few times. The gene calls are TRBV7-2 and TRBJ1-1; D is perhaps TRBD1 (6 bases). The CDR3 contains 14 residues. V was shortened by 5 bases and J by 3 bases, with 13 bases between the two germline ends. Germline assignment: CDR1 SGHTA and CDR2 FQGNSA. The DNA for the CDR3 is TGTGCCAGCAGCCGACGACAGGCGGACACTGAAGCTTTCTTT. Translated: CASSRRQADTEAFF.

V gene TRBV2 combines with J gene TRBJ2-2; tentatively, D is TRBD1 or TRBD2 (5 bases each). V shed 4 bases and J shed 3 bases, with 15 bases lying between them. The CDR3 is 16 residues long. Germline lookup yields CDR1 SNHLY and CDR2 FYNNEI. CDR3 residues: CASSVDGGRDTGELFF. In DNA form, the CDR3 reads TGTGCCAGCAGTGTGGACGGAGGCAGGGACACCGGGGAGCTGTTTTTT.

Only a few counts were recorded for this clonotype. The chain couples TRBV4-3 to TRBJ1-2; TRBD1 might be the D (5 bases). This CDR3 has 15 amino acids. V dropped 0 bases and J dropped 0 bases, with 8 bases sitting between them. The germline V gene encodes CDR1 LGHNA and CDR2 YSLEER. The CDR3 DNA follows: TGCGCCAGCAGCCAAGAACAGGAAGCTAACTATGGCTACACCTTC. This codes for CASSQEQEANYGYTF.

CDR3 amino acids: CASSIIDGSRETQYF. DNA of the CDR3: TGTGCCAGTAGTATAATTGACGGGAGTCGAGAGACCCAGTACTTC. The chain uses TRBV19 and TRBJ2-5; maybe TRBD2 (6 bases). The CDR3 has 15 amino acids. Germline CDR1 LNHDA, CDR2 SQIVND (reference sequence). Trimming left V 2 bases short and J 4 bases short, with 14 bases between.

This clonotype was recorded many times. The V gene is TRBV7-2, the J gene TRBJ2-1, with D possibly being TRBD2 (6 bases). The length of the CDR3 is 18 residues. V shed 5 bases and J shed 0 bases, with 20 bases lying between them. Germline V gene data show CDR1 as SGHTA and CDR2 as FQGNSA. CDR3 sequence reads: CASSETGESYSSYNEQFF. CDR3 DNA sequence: TGTGCCAGCAGCGAAACGGGGGAATCTTATAGCTCCTACAATGAGCAGTTCTTC.

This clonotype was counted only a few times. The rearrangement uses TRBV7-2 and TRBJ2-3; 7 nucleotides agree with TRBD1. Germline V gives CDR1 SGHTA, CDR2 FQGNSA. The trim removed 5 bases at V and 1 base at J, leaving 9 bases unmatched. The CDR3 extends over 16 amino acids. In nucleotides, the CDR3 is TGTGCCAGCAGCCCCCCTCCGGGACAGCGCACAGATACGCAGTATTTT. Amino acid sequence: CASSPPPGQRTDTQYF.